The entry below describes one T cell receptor (beta chain). V was shortened by 4 bases and J by 2 bases, with 10 bases between the two germline ends. The germline gives CDR1 SNHLY, CDR2 FYNNEI. The CDR3 has 14 residues. The data originate from a study of beta chain features in type 1 diabetes. cDNA synthesis used the whole RNA isolate, giving expressed TCRB sequences. Some clones are missing from TCRdb's copy, which holds only in-frame ones; the method was immunoSEQ multiplex PCR. The sample includes 250,000 or so clones, 68% of them seen just once. The sequence was obtained from a man aged 25 to 45 in good health. This chain connects TRBV2 to TRBJ2-3; no reliable D call. The specimen was naive CD4+ T cells from blood. This chain's CDR3 is CASSARSHTDTQYF. The CDR3 bases are TGTGCCAGCAGTGCCCGGTCCCACACAGATACGCAGTATTTT.